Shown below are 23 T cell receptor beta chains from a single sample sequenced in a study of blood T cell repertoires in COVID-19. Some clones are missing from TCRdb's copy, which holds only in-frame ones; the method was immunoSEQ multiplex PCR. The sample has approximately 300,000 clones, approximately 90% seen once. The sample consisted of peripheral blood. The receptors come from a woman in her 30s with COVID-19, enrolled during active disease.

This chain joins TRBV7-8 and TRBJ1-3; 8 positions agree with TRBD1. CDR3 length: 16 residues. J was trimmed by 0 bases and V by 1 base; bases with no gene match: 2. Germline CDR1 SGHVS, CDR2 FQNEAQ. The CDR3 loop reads CASSLVGTGSGNTIYF. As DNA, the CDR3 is TGTGCCAGCAGCTTAGTGGGGACAGGCTCTGGAAACACCATATATTTT.

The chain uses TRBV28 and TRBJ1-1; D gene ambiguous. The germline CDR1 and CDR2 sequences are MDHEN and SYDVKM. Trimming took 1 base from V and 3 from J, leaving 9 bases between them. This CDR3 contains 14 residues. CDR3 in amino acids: CASSLYGRDTEAFF. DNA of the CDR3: TGTGCCAGCAGTTTATACGGGAGGGACACTGAAGCTTTCTTT.

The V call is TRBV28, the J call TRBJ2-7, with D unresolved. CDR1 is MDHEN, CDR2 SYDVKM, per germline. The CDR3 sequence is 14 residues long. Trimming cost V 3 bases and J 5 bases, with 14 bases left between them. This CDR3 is CASSLAVHLDEQYF. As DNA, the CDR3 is TGTGCCAGCAGTTTGGCTGTCCACCTAGACGAGCAGTACTTC. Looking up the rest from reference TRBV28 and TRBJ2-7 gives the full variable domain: DVKVTQSSRYLVKRTGEKVFLECVQDMDHENMFWYRQDPGLGLRLIYFSYDVKMKEKGDIPEGYSVSREKKERFSLILESASTNQTSMYLCASSLAVHLDEQYFGPGTRLTVT.

The CDR3 protein is CASSPLRGTSEQETQYF. In nucleotides, the CDR3 is TGTGCCAGCAGCCCCCTCCGGGGGACTTCTGAACAAGAGACCCAGTACTTC. The rearrangement links TRBV7-8 to TRBJ2-5; the D gene is possibly TRBD2 (6 bases). Trimming shortened V by 5 bases and J by 2 bases, and 21 bases separated the two germline ends. The CDR3 spans 17 residues. The germline gives CDR1 SGHVS, CDR2 FQNEAQ. Complete variable domain (other parts from reference TRBV7-8 and TRBJ2-5): GAGVSQSPRYKVAKRGQDVALRCDPISGHVSLFWYQQALGQGPEFLTYFQNEAQLDKSGLPSDRFFAERPEGSVSTLKIQRTQQEDSAVYLCASSPLRGTSEQETQYFGPGTRLLVL.

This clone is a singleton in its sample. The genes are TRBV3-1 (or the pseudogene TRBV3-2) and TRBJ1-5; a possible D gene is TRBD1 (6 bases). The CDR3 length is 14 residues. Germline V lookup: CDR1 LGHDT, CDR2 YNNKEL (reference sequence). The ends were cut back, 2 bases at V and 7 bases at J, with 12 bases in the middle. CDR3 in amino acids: CASSQLGGGQPQHF. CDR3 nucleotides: TGTGCCAGCAGCCAACTAGGGGGGGGACAGCCCCAGCATTTT.

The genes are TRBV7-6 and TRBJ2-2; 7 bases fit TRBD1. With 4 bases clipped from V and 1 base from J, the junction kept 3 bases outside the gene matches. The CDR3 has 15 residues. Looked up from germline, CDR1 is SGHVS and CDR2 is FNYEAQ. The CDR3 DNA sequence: TGTGCCAGCAGCTCGAGGACAGGGAACACCGGGGAGCTGTTTTTT. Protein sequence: CASSSRTGNTGELFF.

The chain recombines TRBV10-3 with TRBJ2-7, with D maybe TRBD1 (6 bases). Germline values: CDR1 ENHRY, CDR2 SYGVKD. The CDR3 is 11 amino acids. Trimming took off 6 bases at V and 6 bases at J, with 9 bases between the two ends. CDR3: CAISTGFEQYF. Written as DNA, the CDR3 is TGTGCCATCAGCACAGGGTTCGAGCAGTACTTC.

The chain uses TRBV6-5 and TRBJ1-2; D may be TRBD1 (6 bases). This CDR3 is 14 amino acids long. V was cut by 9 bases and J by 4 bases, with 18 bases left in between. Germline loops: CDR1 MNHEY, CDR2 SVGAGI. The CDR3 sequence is CASKNRENAYGYTF. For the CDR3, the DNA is TGTGCCAGTAAGAACAGGGAAAACGCCTATGGCTACACCTTC.

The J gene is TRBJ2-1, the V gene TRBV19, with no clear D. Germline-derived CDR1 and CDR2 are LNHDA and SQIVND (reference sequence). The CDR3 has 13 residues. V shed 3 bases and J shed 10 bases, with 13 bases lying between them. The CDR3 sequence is CASSIGSGPEQFF. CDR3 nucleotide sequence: TGTGCCAGTAGTATTGGTTCAGGCCCGGAGCAGTTCTTC. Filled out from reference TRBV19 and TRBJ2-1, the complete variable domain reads DGGITQSPKYLFRKEGQNVTLSCEQNLNHDAMYWYRQDPGQGLRLIYYSQIVNDFQKGDIAEGYSVSREKKESFPLTVTSAQKNPTAFYLCASSIGSGPEQFFGPGTRLTVL.

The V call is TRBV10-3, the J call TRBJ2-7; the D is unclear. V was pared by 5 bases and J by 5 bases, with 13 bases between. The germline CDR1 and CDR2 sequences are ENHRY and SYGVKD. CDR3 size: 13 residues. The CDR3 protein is CAISHPGTDEQYF. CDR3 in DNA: TGTGCCATCAGTCATCCAGGAACAGACGAGCAGTACTTC.

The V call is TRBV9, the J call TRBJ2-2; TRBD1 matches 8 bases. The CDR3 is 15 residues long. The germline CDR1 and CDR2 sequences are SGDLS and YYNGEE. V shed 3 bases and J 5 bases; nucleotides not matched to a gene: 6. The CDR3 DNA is TGTGCCAGCAGCGCACAGGGGGTGGGGACCGGGGAGCTGTTTTTT. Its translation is CASSAQGVGTGELFF. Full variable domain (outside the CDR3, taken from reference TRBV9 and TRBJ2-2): DSGVTQTPKHLITATGQRVTLRCSPRSGDLSVYWYQQSLDQGLQFLIQYYNGEERAKGNILERFSAQQFPDLHSELNLSSLELGDSALYFCASSAQGVGTGELFFGEGSRLTVL.

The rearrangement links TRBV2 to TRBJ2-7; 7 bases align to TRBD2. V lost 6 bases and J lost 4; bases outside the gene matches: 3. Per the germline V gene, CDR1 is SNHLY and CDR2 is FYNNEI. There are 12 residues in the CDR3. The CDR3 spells CASRRTRYEQYF. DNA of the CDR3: TGTGCCAGCAGAAGGACTAGATACGAGCAGTACTTC.

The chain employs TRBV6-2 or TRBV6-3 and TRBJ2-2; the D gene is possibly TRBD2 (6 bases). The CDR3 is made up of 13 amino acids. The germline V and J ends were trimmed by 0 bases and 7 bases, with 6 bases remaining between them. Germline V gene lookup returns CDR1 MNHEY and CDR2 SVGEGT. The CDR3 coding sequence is TGTGCCAGCAGTTACTCCGGGGGCGGGGAGCTGTTTTTT. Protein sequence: CASSYSGGGELFF.

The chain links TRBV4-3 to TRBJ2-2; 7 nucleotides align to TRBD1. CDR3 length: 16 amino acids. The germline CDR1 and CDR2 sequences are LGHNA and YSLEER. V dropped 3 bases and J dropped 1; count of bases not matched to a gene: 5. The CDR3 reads CASSHPRQGNTGELFF. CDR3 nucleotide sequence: TGCGCCAGCAGCCATCCCCGACAGGGGAACACCGGGGAGCTGTTTTTT.

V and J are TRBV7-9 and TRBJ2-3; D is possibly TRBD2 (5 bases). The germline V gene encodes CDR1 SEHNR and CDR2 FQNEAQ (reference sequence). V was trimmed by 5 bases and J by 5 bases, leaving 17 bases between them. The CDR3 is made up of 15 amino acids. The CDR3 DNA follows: TGTGCCAGCAGCCACGTGGCCGGGGTTGTAGATACGCAGTATTTT. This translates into CASSHVAGVVDTQYF.

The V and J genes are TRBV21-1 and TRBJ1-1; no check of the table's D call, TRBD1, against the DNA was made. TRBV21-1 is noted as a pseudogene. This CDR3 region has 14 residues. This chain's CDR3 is CASSSQTGGTEAFF. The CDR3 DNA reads TGTGCCAGCAGCAGCCAGACAGGGGGCACTGAAGCTTTCTTT.

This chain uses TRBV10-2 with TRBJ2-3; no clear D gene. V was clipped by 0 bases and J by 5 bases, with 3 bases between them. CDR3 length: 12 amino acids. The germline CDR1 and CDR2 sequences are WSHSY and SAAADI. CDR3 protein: CASSESRDTQYF. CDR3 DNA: TGCGCCAGCAGTGAGTCGAGAGATACGCAGTATTTT.

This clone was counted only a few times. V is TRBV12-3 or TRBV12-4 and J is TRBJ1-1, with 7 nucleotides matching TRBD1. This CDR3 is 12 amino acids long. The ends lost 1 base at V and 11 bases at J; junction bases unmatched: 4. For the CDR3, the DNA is TGTGCCAGCAGTTTAGTAGGGGGCAATGCTTTCTTT. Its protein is CASSLVGGNAFF.

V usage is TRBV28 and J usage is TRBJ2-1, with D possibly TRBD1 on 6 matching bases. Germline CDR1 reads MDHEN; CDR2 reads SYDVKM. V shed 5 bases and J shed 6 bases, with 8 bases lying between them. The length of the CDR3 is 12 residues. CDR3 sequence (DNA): TGTGCCAGCAGTCAGGACAGCAATGAGCAGTTCTTC. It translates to CASSQDSNEQFF.

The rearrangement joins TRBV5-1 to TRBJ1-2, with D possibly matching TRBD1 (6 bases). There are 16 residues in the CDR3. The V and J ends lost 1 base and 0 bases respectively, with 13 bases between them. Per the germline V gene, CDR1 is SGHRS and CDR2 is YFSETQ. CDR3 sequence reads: CASSLQGSSANYGYTF. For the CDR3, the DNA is TGCGCCAGCAGCTTGCAGGGGAGCTCGGCTAACTATGGCTACACCTTC.

Here the CDR3 DNA reads TGTGCCAGCAGCCGAGACAGGGGTATGGGCAATTCACCCCTCCACTTT. Its protein is CASSRDRGMGNSPLHF. The gene calls are TRBV7-8 and TRBJ1-6, with 8 positions matching TRBD1. This CDR3 region has 16 residues. The junction had 10 bases not matched to a gene; V was cut back by 5 bases and J by 7 bases. Germline V lookup: CDR1 SGHVS, CDR2 FQNEAQ. Full variable domain (outside the CDR3, taken from reference TRBV7-8 and TRBJ1-6): GAGVSQSPRYKVAKRGQDVALRCDPISGHVSLFWYQQALGQGPEFLTYFQNEAQLDKSGLPSDRFFAERPEGSVSTLKIQRTQQEDSAVYLCASSRDRGMGNSPLHFGNGTRLTVT.

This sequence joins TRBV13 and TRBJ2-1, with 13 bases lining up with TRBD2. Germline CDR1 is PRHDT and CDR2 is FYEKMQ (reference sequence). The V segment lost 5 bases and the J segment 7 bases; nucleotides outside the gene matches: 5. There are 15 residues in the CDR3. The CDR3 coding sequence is TGTGCCAGCAGCATACTAGCGGGAGGGAGGAATGAGCAGTTCTTC. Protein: CASSILAGGRNEQFF.

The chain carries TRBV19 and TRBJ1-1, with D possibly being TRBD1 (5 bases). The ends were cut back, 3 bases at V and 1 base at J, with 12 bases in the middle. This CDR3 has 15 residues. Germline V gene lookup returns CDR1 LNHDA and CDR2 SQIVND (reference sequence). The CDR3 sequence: CASSIPGYGNTEAFF. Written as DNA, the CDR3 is TGTGCCAGTAGTATCCCAGGGTACGGGAACACTGAAGCTTTCTTT.